This T cell receptor (beta chain) is drawn from a study of glioma-infiltrating T cells after dendritic cell vaccination. The time point here: after dendritic cell vaccination, including at tumor progression/relapse. Amplification used 60 V beta primers and 13 J beta primers. Sequenced by immunoSEQ multiplex PCR; TCRdb stores in-frame clones only, minus some. The top ten hold approximately 2% of the sample, which has 90,000 or so clones, 70% to 90% seen once. Sequencing was performed on blood, taken after dendritic cell vaccination. This receptor was taken from a human donor with glioblastoma.

CDR3 sequence reads: CASSPLSGRGDEQFF. As DNA, the CDR3 is TGTGCCAGCAGCCCTCTAAGCGGGAGAGGCGATGAGCAGTTCTTC. The J gene is TRBJ2-1, the V gene TRBV7-9; 8 bases fit TRBD2. Germline V lookup: CDR1 SEHNR, CDR2 FQNEAQ (reference sequence). The J segment lost 8 bases and the V segment lost 5 bases, leaving 11 bases of the junction unmatched. The CDR3 consists of 15 residues. Drawing the rest from reference TRBV7-9 and TRBJ2-1, the complete variable domain is DTGVSQNPRHKITKRGQNVTFRCDPISEHNRLYWYRQTLGQGPEFLTYFQNEAQLEKSRLLSDRFSAERPKGSFSTLEIQRTEQGDSAMYLCASSPLSGRGDEQFFGPGTRLTVL.